The next 3 T cell receptor beta chains were all read from a single sample in a study of blood T cell repertoires in COVID-19. TCRdb's table, derived via immunoSEQ multiplex PCR, lists solely in-frame clones and lacks some. This table holds some 300,000 clones, almost 90% found once. Source material: PBMCs or T cells enriched from blood (not recorded which). The receptors come from a woman between 18 and 29 years old with acute COVID-19.

This chain connects TRBV10-3 to TRBJ1-3, with a weak D call TRBD1 (5 bases). Trimming pared 4 bases from V and 4 bases from J, leaving 8 bases between. CDR3 size: 13 residues. Germline CDR1 is ENHRY and CDR2 is SYGVKD. The DNA of the CDR3 is TGTGCCATCAGTGCGACAGAAGGAAACACCATATATTTT. As protein: CAISATEGNTIYF.

The V gene is TRBV10-3, the J gene TRBJ1-1; D unresolved. Trimming shortened V by 3 bases and J by 0 bases, and 5 bases separated the two germline ends. The CDR3 is 13 residues long. CDR1 and CDR2 (germline): ENHRY, SYGVKD. CDR3 residues: CAISDTVNTEAFF. CDR3 sequence (DNA): TGTGCCATCAGTGACACAGTGAACACTGAAGCTTTCTTT.

The chain carries TRBV15 and TRBJ2-3; D remains ambiguous. Deletions cut 0 bases from V and 2 bases from J, with 12 bases between. The germline V gene has CDR1 LNHNV and CDR2 YYDKDF (reference sequence). The CDR3 consists of 16 residues. As DNA, the CDR3 is TGTGCCACCAGCAGAGAAGCACAGATACTCACAGATACGCAGTATTTT. This gives the protein CATSREAQILTDTQYF.